The 22 T cell receptor beta chains below all came from one sample that was sequenced in a study of T cell responses to AZD1222 COVID-19 vaccine. TCRdb's copy holds only in-frame clones and misses some; the assay was immunoSEQ multiplex PCR. The repertoire holds roughly 28,000 clones, 89% seen once, with around 1.4% in the top ten. Sequencing used peripheral blood, obtained on day 0 of AZD1222 vaccination. The receptor set was obtained from an adult in good health.

V is TRBV11-2 and J is TRBJ2-3, with D tentatively TRBD2 (5 bases). The length of the CDR3 is 11 residues. In germline, CDR1 is SGHAT, CDR2 FQNNGV. The CDR3 sequence is CAKLSGNTQYF. The CDR3 DNA reads as TGTGCTAAACTTTCGGGAAATACGCAGTATTTT.

The gene calls are TRBV28 and TRBJ1-1, with D uncertain. Trimming removed 2 bases from V and 11 bases from J, with 18 bases in between. There are 14 residues in the CDR3. Germline assignment: CDR1 MDHEN and CDR2 SYDVKM. CDR3 bases: TGTGCCAGCAGTTTAATAAAAACGATGGTGGATGCTTTCTTT. Amino acid sequence: CASSLIKTMVDAFF. Looking up the rest from reference TRBV28 and TRBJ1-1 gives the full variable domain: DVKVTQSSRYLVKRTGEKVFLECVQDMDHENMFWYRQDPGLGLRLIYFSYDVKMKEKGDIPEGYSVSREKKERFSLILESASTNQTSMYLCASSLIKTMVDAFFGQGTRLTVV.

About this clone itself: At one end the junction does not follow the germline gene, possibly because of a read error. The chain employs TRBV7-9 and TRBJ2-7; D perhaps matches TRBD2 (5 bases). In germline, CDR1 is SEHNR, CDR2 FQNEAQ (reference sequence). The CDR3 runs 14 residues. The CDR3 loop is CASSPGLLSHEQYF. CDR3 DNA: TGTGCCAGCAGCCCAGGACTCCTCTCCCACGAGCAGTACTTC.

This clone was seen just once. J is TRBJ1-3 and V is TRBV5-5, with D possibly being TRBD1 (5 bases). The CDR3 is made up of 16 amino acids. Germline CDR1 SGHKS, CDR2 YYEKEE (reference sequence). With 4 bases removed from V and 0 bases from J, the gap between germline ends came to 14 bases. CDR3 protein: CASSTSRAYSGNTIYF. CDR3 coding DNA: TGTGCCAGCAGCACAAGCAGGGCCTACTCTGGAAACACCATATATTTT.

This clone was recorded once. This rearrangement joins TRBV7-2 to TRBJ1-5; D is ambiguous. The length of the CDR3 is 15 residues. Trimming left V 2 bases short and J 0 bases short, with 8 bases between. Germline CDR1 reads SGHTA; CDR2 reads FQGNSA. CDR3 nucleotides: TGTGCCAGCAGCTTATCCGGGAATAGCAATCAGCCCCAGCATTTT. Its protein is CASSLSGNSNQPQHF.

The chain uses TRBV4-3 and TRBJ1-4; D ambiguous. Germline V gene sequence: CDR1 LGHNA, CDR2 YSLEER. The CDR3 is made up of 15 amino acids. Trimming removed 2 bases at V and 0 bases at J, with 7 bases between. The CDR3 DNA reads as TGCGCCAGCAGCCAAACTACGCCAACTAATGAAAAACTGTTTTTT. The encoded protein is CASSQTTPTNEKLFF.

V usage is TRBV5-1 and J usage is TRBJ1-2, with D unclear. The germline gives CDR1 SGHRS, CDR2 YFSETQ. This CDR3 spans 14 amino acids. Trimming removed 0 bases at V and 8 bases at J, with 14 bases between. DNA of the CDR3: TGCGCCAGCAGCTTGGCCGGAGGTCCGGGCGGCTACACCTTC. Its translation: CASSLAGGPGGYTF.

The genes are TRBV7-9 and TRBJ1-2, with D unclear. CDR1 and CDR2 from the germline V gene are SEHNR and FQNEAQ (reference sequence). The CDR3 sequence is 17 residues long. Trimming left V 5 bases short and J 2 bases short, with 21 bases between. The CDR3 is CASSPRAHGLGNYGYTF. As DNA, the CDR3 is TGTGCCAGCAGCCCCCGGGCACACGGGTTAGGGAACTATGGCTACACCTTC.

This CDR3 is CASSGGGGVRYNEQFF. The CDR3 nucleotides are TGTGCCAGCAGCGGGGGAGGGGGAGTCCGCTACAATGAGCAGTTCTTC. The genes are TRBV5-4 and TRBJ2-1, with D perhaps TRBD2 (7 bases). CDR3 length: 16 residues. In germline, CDR1 is SGHNT, CDR2 YYREEE (reference sequence). V gave up 4 bases and J gave up 3 bases, with 17 bases separating them.

DNA for the CDR3: TGCGCCAGCAGCGTTTCCAGGGGGCGCATCACCGGGGAGCTGTTTTTT. The encoded protein is CASSVSRGRITGELFF. This chain joins TRBV5-1 and TRBJ2-2; TRBD1 aligns across 8 bases. The CDR3 contains 16 residues. V lost 4 bases to trimming and J lost 4 bases; unmatched junction nucleotides: 9. The germline gives CDR1 SGHRS, CDR2 YFSETQ.

The chain employs TRBV9 and TRBJ2-1, with D uncertain. Germline V gene lookup returns CDR1 SGDLS and CDR2 YYNGEE. This CDR3 contains 15 residues. V dropped 0 bases and J dropped 1 base, with 8 bases sitting between them. In DNA form, the CDR3 reads TGTGCCAGCAGCGTAGGAATAGGGTCCTACAATGAGCAGTTCTTC. Amino acid sequence: CASSVGIGSYNEQFF.

The rearrangement uses TRBV7-9 and TRBJ2-1, with D perhaps TRBD2 (5 bases). The CDR3 loop spans 17 amino acids. V was clipped by 3 bases and J by 4 bases, with 19 bases between them. Germline-derived CDR1 and CDR2 are SEHNR and FQNEAQ (reference sequence). CDR3 nucleotides: TGTGCCAGCAGCTTGAGGGTTGAGGGTTTAGCGTACAATGAGCAGTTCTTC. It is translated as CASSLRVEGLAYNEQFF.

This clone occurred once. The V and J genes are TRBV9 and TRBJ2-7; 9 bases match TRBD1. V lost 1 base and J lost 3; bases outside the gene matches: 8. Germline-derived CDR1 and CDR2 are SGDLS and YYNGEE. The CDR3 covers 16 residues. As DNA, the CDR3 is TGTGCCAGCAGCGTAAAAGCTGGGGGACAGGGCTACGAGCAGTACTTC. This encodes CASSVKAGGQGYEQYF.

The rearrangement joins TRBV7-3 to TRBJ2-1, with a weak D call TRBD2 (6 bases). The length of the CDR3 is 20 residues. Per the germline V gene, CDR1 is SGHTA and CDR2 is FQGTGA. V was shortened by 1 base and J by 1 base, with 23 bases between the two germline ends. The CDR3 reads CASSLIGWVERRDSYNEQFF. DNA for the CDR3: TGTGCCAGCAGCTTAATTGGCTGGGTGGAAAGGAGGGATTCCTACAATGAGCAGTTCTTC.

J is TRBJ2-1 and V is TRBV29-1, with 12 bases identical to TRBD2. This CDR3 contains 14 residues. The V and J ends lost 4 bases and 9 bases, in that order; junction bases with no gene match: 7. Per the germline V gene, CDR1 is SQVTM and CDR2 is ANQGSEA. The chain's CDR3 is CSVGLAGGQGEQFF. DNA of the CDR3: TGCAGCGTTGGCCTAGCGGGAGGGCAGGGTGAGCAGTTCTTC.

The chain uses TRBV3-1 (or the pseudogene TRBV3-2) and TRBJ2-7; D remains ambiguous. CDR1 and CDR2 (germline): LGHDT, YNNKEL (reference sequence). This CDR3 region has 13 residues. Deletions cut 4 bases from V and 4 bases from J, with 11 bases between. CDR3 DNA sequence: TGTGCCAGCAGCCCCGTTGACGCTTACGAGCAGTACTTC. Translated, it gives CASSPVDAYEQYF.

The genes are TRBV4-1 and TRBJ1-5; no clear D gene. The germline V gene encodes CDR1 MGHRA and CDR2 YSYEKL. The CDR3 contains 15 residues. V lost 3 bases to trimming and J lost 2 bases, with 11 bases between them. CDR3 sequence: CASSQTGNGNQPQHF. In nucleotides, the CDR3 is TGCGCCAGCAGCCAGACGGGGAATGGCAATCAGCCCCAGCATTTT.

This clone was seen a few times. The chain joins TRBV7-2 to TRBJ1-5, with D perhaps matching TRBD1 (5 bases). From germline, CDR1 is SGHTA and CDR2 FQGNSA. V lost 5 bases and J 3 bases, leaving 20 bases between the germline ends. There are 17 residues in the CDR3. This CDR3 reads CASSPGTGSVDNQPQHF. Here the CDR3 DNA reads TGTGCCAGCAGCCCCGGGACGGGAAGTGTTGACAATCAGCCCCAGCATTTT.

The gene calls are TRBV5-6 and TRBJ1-1, with D perhaps TRBD1 (5 bases). Looked up from germline, CDR1 is SGHDT and CDR2 is YYEEEE. With 6 bases removed from V and 3 bases from J, the gap between germline ends came to 15 bases. This CDR3 is 14 amino acids long. Here the CDR3 reads CASIRLGGDTEAFF. The CDR3 region has the DNA TGTGCCAGCATCAGACTAGGAGGGGACACTGAAGCTTTCTTT.

J is TRBJ1-5 and V is TRBV15; D gene unclear. CDR1 and CDR2 from the germline V gene are LNHNV and YYDKDF (reference sequence). Trimming removed 0 bases from V and 8 bases from J, with 5 bases in between. This CDR3 has 12 residues. The CDR3 nucleotides are TGTGCCACCAGCAGAGATCTGAAGCCCCAGCATTTT. It translates to CATSRDLKPQHF.

This chain connects TRBV19 to TRBJ1-6; D unclear. V shed 1 base and J shed 6 bases, with 10 bases lying between them. The CDR3 length is 15 residues. Germline-derived CDR1 and CDR2 are LNHDA and SQIVND (reference sequence). The CDR3 nucleotides read TGTGCCAGTAGTATAGGGCAGACTTCTAATTCACCCCTCCACTTT. It codes for CASSIGQTSNSPLHF.

The chain recombines TRBV5-8 with TRBJ2-7, with D possibly matching TRBD2 (6 bases). The germline gives CDR1 SGHTS, CDR2 YDEGEE. This CDR3 region has 17 residues. The germline V and J ends were trimmed by 10 bases and 1 base, with 27 bases remaining between them. CDR3 in DNA: TGTGCCCACGGCGGGGAGTGGCGTGCAGTGAGGTCCTACGAGCAGTACTTC. Protein sequence: CAHGGEWRAVRSYEQYF.